Described below is a single T cell receptor beta chain sequence and its context. The antigen is undetermined. Per the germline V gene, CDR1 is SGDLS and CDR2 is YYNGEE. Trimming cost V 0 bases and J 7 bases; bases outside gene matches: 12. The CDR3 contains 17 residues. The data derive from a study of cytomegalovirus exposure and HLA in healthy donors. Study-wide results and limits: The study labeled more than 150 TCR beta chains cytomegalovirus-associated.

Sequenced by immunoSEQ multiplex PCR; TCRdb stores in-frame clones only, minus some. The sample comprises fewer than 120,000 clones, roughly 90% of which are singletons, and 1.4% to 1.5% rests with the top ten. The receptor comes from a woman in her 30s in good health and CMV-seropositive. The sequenced material came from PBMCs. The chain has TRBV9 and TRBJ2-1, with TRBD2 matching 8 bases. The CDR3 is CASSVAGGPPFGNEQFF. The CDR3 DNA reads TGTGCCAGCAGCGTAGCGGGGGGGCCCCCCTTTGGGAATGAGCAGTTCTTC.